The clone carrying this T cell receptor beta chain was recorded a few times. The antigen is unknown. Germline V gene lookup returns CDR1 MNHEY and CDR2 SMNVEV (reference sequence). The CDR3 is made up of 15 amino acids. V was shortened by 3 bases and J by 5 bases, with 14 bases between the two germline ends. The source of the sample is a study of OX40 agonist ivuxolimab in advanced cancers. Background on the study: Dose-escalation subjects each had hepatocellular carcinoma, melanoma, renal cell or head and neck cancer.

This table comes from immunoSEQ multiplex PCR, and its TCRdb copy is limited to in-frame clones, with some not included. The table lists about 50,000 clones, around nine tenths of them singletons. Whole-study findings and limits: Researchers did not establish what antigens the expanded peripheral T cells target.

This chain connects TRBV27 to TRBJ2-1; unclear D gene. The input for sequencing was CD4+ or CD8+ T cells sorted from blood, taken in a trial of the OX40 agonist ivuxolimab. This clonotype was obtained from an adult with an advanced solid tumor such as melanoma, head and neck, liver or kidney cancer. This CDR3 reads CASSFWRHPNNEQFF. The DNA for the CDR3 is TGTGCCAGCAGTTTCTGGCGACACCCAAACAATGAGCAGTTCTTC.